These 23 T cell receptor beta chains came from one sample sequenced in a study of CD8 T cells in Susac syndrome. A quantity of about 0.5 to 1 ug RNA underwent reverse transcription using random hexamers. TCRdb reanalysed the immunoSEQ multiplex PCR reads using MiXCR and keeps one entry per CDR3 protein. The profile covers 130,000 or so distinct CDR3 sequences, with 90% to 95% appearing a single time and roughly 0.29% taken by the ten largest. The sample taken for sequencing was CD8+ T cells from PBMCs. These receptor sequences come from a human donor with Susac syndrome.

The V and J genes are TRBV29-1 and TRBJ2-2, with D possibly matching TRBD1 (5 bases). The CDR3 length is 15 residues. CDR1 SQVTM and CDR2 ANQGSEA come from the germline V gene. Trimming took 0 bases from V and 0 from J, leaving 8 bases between them. The CDR3, as DNA: TGCAGCGTTGAAGATCTGGGGCCGAACACCGGGGAGCTGTTTTTT. Protein sequence: CSVEDLGPNTGELFF.

This chain joins TRBV29-1 and TRBJ1-1, with D perhaps TRBD1 (6 bases). Trimming removed 3 bases at V and 0 bases at J, with 8 bases between. There are 13 residues in the CDR3. Germline V gives CDR1 SQVTM, CDR2 ANQGSEA. The CDR3 DNA reads as TGCAGCGTTGAGGGGGCCTTGAACACTGAAGCTTTCTTT. It yields the protein CSVEGALNTEAFF. The whole variable domain, remainder taken from reference TRBV29-1 and TRBJ1-1, is SAVISQKPSRDICQRGTSLTIQCQVDSQVTMMFWYRQQPGQSLTLIATANQGSEATYESGFVIDKFPISRPNLTFSTLTVSNMSPEDSSIYLCSVEGALNTEAFFGQGTRLTVV.

This chain connects TRBV6-6 to TRBJ1-2; a possible D gene is TRBD1 (6 bases). Germline lookup yields CDR1 MNHNY and CDR2 SVGAGI (reference sequence). The CDR3 has 14 amino acids. V was clipped by 4 bases and J by 4 bases, with 13 bases between them. CDR3 amino acids: CASSSQGGFYGYTF. The CDR3 region has the DNA TGTGCCAGCAGTTCCCAAGGGGGATTCTATGGCTACACCTTC.

The V gene is TRBV12-3 or TRBV12-4, the J gene TRBJ2-7; 7 positions match TRBD2. Trimming at V came to 10 bases and at J to 0 bases, leaving 18 bases not matched to a gene. The CDR3 is 17 residues long. CDR3 DNA: TGTGCCACCCGGCGGTGGGAGGGTTCGGAAAGCTCCTACGAGCAGTACTTC. Encoded protein: CATRRWEGSESSYEQYF.

This clonotype appeared once. The chain links TRBV7-6 to TRBJ2-1; 13 nucleotides match TRBD2. This CDR3 region has 17 residues. V was clipped by 5 bases and J by 0 bases; unmatched bases: 4. Per the germline V gene, CDR1 is SGHVS and CDR2 is FNYEAQ. CDR3 loop: CASSPRTSGGSYNEQFF. The CDR3 DNA reads as TGTGCCAGCAGCCCCCGGACTAGCGGGGGCTCCTACAATGAGCAGTTCTTC.

The rearrangement links TRBV2 to TRBJ2-1; D is possibly TRBD2 (7 bases). Germline assignment: CDR1 SNHLY and CDR2 FYNNEI. Trimming removed 1 base at V and 7 bases at J, with 14 bases between. This CDR3 spans 15 amino acids. The CDR3 DNA sequence: TGTGCCAGCAGTGAAGGAGGGGGGGCCGGGAATGAGCAGTTCTTC. It codes for CASSEGGGAGNEQFF.

The V and J genes are TRBV30 and TRBJ1-1; no clear D gene. The germline V gene has CDR1 GTSNPN and CDR2 SVGIG (reference sequence). Trimming cost V 5 bases and J 2 bases, with 12 bases left between them. The CDR3 totals 13 residues. For the CDR3, the DNA is TGTGCCTGGGGAACCGGGAGCAACACTGAAGCTTTCTTT. Amino acids: CAWGTGSNTEAFF.

Regarding this clonotype: The junction differs from germline at one of its ends, possibly a read error. The chain is built from TRBV11-2 and TRBJ2-1; D gene unclear. Germline CDR1 and CDR2: SGHAT and FQNNGV. CDR3 length: 11 amino acids. The DNA for the CDR3 is TGTGCCAGCAGTTTAGTAGATGAGCAGTTCTTC. Protein product: CASSLVDEQFF.

V gene TRBV15 combines with J gene TRBJ2-7; 7 positions agree with TRBD1. V was pared by 5 bases and J by 0 bases, with 4 bases of the junction left unmatched. Germline loops: CDR1 LNHNV, CDR2 YYDKDF (reference sequence). The CDR3 runs 14 residues. In DNA, the CDR3 is TGTGCCACCAGCGGCGACAGGGACTCCTACGAGCAGTACTTC. Its protein is CATSGDRDSYEQYF.

V gene TRBV15 combines with J gene TRBJ1-2; D remains ambiguous. The CDR3 length is 13 residues. V dropped 3 bases and J dropped 5 bases, with 10 bases sitting between them. From germline, CDR1 is LNHNV and CDR2 YYDKDF (reference sequence). Here the CDR3 DNA reads TGTGCCACCAGCAGGGGTCTGACGTATGGCTACACCTTC. Residues: CATSRGLTYGYTF.

The chain uses TRBV29-1 and TRBJ2-7; D is possibly TRBD1 (6 bases). V lost 0 bases, J lost 6 bases, and 18 bases lay in between. This CDR3 has 15 residues. The germline V gene encodes CDR1 SQVTM and CDR2 ANQGSEA. CDR3 sequence reads: CSVEETDRPLGEQYF. CDR3 nucleotides: TGCAGCGTTGAAGAGACCGACAGGCCCTTGGGCGAGCAGTACTTC.

The chain couples TRBV7-8 to TRBJ2-7; TRBD1 is a possible D gene (6 bases). Trimming took 7 bases from V and 0 from J, leaving 13 bases between them. The CDR3 spans 14 residues. Germline V gene data show CDR1 as SGHVS and CDR2 as FQNEAQ. The CDR3 coding sequence is TGTGCCAGCACTTTTCCGGACAGCTCCTACGAGCAGTACTTC. Its translation: CASTFPDSSYEQYF.

The chain recombines TRBV13 with TRBJ2-5, with D hard to call. This CDR3 region has 14 residues. Deletions cut 5 bases from V and 5 bases from J, with 15 bases between. Germline CDR1 PRHDT, CDR2 FYEKMQ (reference sequence). The CDR3 DNA sequence: TGTGCCAGCAGCCCGGGCCATCGAGAGGAGACCCAGTACTTC. Residues: CASSPGHREETQYF.

The V call is TRBV4-3, the J call TRBJ2-1; no clear D. This CDR3 has 14 residues. Trimming left V 1 base short and J 10 bases short, with 14 bases between. Germline CDR1 and CDR2: LGHNA and YSLEER. CDR3: CASSQAWTSEEQFF. The DNA of the CDR3 is TGCGCCAGCAGCCAAGCATGGACGTCGGAAGAGCAGTTCTTC.

This chain joins TRBV12-3 or TRBV12-4 and TRBJ2-1, with a weak D call TRBD2 (6 bases). This CDR3 region has 15 residues. Trimming stripped 2 bases from V and 9 bases from J, with 17 bases between. This CDR3 reads CASSLFGGLRGEQFF. The CDR3, as DNA: TGTGCCAGCAGTTTATTTGGCGGACTAAGGGGTGAGCAGTTCTTC.

The V and J genes are TRBV9 and TRBJ2-3, with D perhaps assigned TRBD1 or TRBD2 (6 bases each). Germline CDR1 is SGDLS and CDR2 is YYNGEE. V lost 0 bases and J lost 4, with 9 bases in between. This CDR3 has 14 residues. DNA of the CDR3: TGTGCCAGCAGCGTAGCCGGGGGCCCAGATACGCAGTATTTT. Its translation is CASSVAGGPDTQYF.

This clonotype was recorded only once. This chain connects TRBV29-1 to TRBJ2-5; D unresolved. The V and J ends lost 1 base and 2 bases respectively, with 17 bases between them. CDR3 size: 16 residues. The V gene's germline CDR1 is SQVTM and CDR2 ANQGSEA. Written as DNA, the CDR3 is TGCAGCGTTGAAGTGGGAACCGAACGACCTCAAGAGACCCAGTACTTC. Translated: CSVEVGTERPQETQYF.

This clonotype occurred a few times. This rearrangement joins TRBV29-1 to TRBJ1-2, with TRBD1 as a possible D gene (6 bases). The CDR3 runs 11 residues. V was pared by 4 bases and J by 5 bases, with 8 bases between. Germline loops: CDR1 SQVTM, CDR2 ANQGSEA. The CDR3 sequence is CSVGTEYGYTF. The CDR3 nucleotides are TGCAGCGTTGGGACAGAGTATGGCTACACCTTC.

This clonotype appeared a single time. The DNA of the CDR3 is TGTGCCAGCAGCCCTCAGCCGGAACGGGCACAGTTCTTC. Encoded protein: CASSPQPERAQFF. The chain combines TRBV7-3 with TRBJ2-1; D not certain. The CDR3 is made up of 13 amino acids. From germline, CDR1 is SGHTA and CDR2 FQGTGA. V was pared by 5 bases and J by 13 bases, with 18 bases between.

V is TRBV29-1 and J is TRBJ2-1; D unclear. Trimming shortened V by 7 bases and J by 3 bases, and 16 bases separated the two germline ends. The CDR3 totals 14 residues. The germline gives CDR1 SQVTM, CDR2 ANQGSEA. CDR3 nucleotides: TGCAGCGCCCAATTCGCCGACGGCTACAATGAGCAGTTCTTC. Translating it yields CSAQFADGYNEQFF.

The chain joins TRBV3-1 to TRBJ1-2; D is ambiguous. This CDR3 region has 13 residues. Germline V gene sequence: CDR1 LGHDT, CDR2 YNNKEL (reference sequence). Trimming removed 1 base at V and 8 bases at J, with 11 bases between. CDR3 bases: TGTGCCAGCAGCCAAGTAGGTCTGGGGGGCTACACCTTC. Residues: CASSQVGLGGYTF.

The chain recombines TRBV15 with TRBJ2-7; D is unclear. Germline values: CDR1 LNHNV, CDR2 YYDKDF (reference sequence). The CDR3 has 14 amino acids. V was cut by 5 bases and J by 1 base, with 12 bases left in between. The CDR3 DNA follows: TGTGCCACCAGCGAGCTCGTATCATCCTACGAGCAGTACTTC. This encodes CATSELVSSYEQYF.

J is TRBJ1-1 and V is TRBV11-2; 7 positions agree with TRBD1. The CDR3 runs to 13 residues. Germline values: CDR1 SGHAT, CDR2 FQNNGV. Losses at the gene ends were 0 bases for V and 6 bases for J; bases not matched to a gene: 1. The CDR3 here is CASSLDRGPEAFF. CDR3 DNA sequence: TGTGCCAGCAGCTTAGATAGGGGGCCTGAAGCTTTCTTT.